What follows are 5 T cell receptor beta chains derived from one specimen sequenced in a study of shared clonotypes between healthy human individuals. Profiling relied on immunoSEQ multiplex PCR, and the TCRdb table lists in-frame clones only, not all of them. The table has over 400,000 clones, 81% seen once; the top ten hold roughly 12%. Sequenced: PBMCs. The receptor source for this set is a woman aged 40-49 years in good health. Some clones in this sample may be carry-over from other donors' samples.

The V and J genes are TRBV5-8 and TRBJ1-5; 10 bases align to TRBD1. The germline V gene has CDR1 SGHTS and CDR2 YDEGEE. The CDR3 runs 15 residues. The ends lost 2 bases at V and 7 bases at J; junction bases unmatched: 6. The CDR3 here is CASSFGTGAQQPQHF. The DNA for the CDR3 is TGTGCCAGCAGCTTTGGGACAGGGGCGCAGCAGCCCCAGCATTTT.

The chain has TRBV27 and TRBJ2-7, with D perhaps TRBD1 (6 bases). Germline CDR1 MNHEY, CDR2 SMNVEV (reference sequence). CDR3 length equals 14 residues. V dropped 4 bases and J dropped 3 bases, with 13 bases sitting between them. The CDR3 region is CASSYTGTIYEQYF. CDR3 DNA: TGTGCCAGCAGTTATACAGGGACGATCTACGAGCAGTACTTC.

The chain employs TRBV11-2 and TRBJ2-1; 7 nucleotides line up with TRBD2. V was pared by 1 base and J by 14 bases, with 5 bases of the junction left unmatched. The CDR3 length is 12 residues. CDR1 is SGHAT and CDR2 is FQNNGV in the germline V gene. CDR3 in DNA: TGTGCCAGCAGCTTAGCGGGAGGTCGTGAGTTCTTC. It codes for CASSLAGGREFF.

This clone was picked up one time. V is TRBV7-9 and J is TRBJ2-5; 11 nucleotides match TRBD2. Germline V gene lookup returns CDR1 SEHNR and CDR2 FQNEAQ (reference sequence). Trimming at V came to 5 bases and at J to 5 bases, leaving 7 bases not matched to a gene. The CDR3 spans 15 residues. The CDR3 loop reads CASSRLAGGRETQYF. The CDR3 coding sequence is TGTGCCAGCAGCCGGTTAGCGGGAGGGAGGGAGACCCAGTACTTC.

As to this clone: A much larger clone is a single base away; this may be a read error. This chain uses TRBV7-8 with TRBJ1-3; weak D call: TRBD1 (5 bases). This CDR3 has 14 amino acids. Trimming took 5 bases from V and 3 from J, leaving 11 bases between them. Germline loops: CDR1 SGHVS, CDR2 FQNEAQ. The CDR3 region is CASSQDGHGNTIYF. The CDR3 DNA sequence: TGTGCCAGCAGCCAGGATGGACATGGAAACACCATATATTTT.